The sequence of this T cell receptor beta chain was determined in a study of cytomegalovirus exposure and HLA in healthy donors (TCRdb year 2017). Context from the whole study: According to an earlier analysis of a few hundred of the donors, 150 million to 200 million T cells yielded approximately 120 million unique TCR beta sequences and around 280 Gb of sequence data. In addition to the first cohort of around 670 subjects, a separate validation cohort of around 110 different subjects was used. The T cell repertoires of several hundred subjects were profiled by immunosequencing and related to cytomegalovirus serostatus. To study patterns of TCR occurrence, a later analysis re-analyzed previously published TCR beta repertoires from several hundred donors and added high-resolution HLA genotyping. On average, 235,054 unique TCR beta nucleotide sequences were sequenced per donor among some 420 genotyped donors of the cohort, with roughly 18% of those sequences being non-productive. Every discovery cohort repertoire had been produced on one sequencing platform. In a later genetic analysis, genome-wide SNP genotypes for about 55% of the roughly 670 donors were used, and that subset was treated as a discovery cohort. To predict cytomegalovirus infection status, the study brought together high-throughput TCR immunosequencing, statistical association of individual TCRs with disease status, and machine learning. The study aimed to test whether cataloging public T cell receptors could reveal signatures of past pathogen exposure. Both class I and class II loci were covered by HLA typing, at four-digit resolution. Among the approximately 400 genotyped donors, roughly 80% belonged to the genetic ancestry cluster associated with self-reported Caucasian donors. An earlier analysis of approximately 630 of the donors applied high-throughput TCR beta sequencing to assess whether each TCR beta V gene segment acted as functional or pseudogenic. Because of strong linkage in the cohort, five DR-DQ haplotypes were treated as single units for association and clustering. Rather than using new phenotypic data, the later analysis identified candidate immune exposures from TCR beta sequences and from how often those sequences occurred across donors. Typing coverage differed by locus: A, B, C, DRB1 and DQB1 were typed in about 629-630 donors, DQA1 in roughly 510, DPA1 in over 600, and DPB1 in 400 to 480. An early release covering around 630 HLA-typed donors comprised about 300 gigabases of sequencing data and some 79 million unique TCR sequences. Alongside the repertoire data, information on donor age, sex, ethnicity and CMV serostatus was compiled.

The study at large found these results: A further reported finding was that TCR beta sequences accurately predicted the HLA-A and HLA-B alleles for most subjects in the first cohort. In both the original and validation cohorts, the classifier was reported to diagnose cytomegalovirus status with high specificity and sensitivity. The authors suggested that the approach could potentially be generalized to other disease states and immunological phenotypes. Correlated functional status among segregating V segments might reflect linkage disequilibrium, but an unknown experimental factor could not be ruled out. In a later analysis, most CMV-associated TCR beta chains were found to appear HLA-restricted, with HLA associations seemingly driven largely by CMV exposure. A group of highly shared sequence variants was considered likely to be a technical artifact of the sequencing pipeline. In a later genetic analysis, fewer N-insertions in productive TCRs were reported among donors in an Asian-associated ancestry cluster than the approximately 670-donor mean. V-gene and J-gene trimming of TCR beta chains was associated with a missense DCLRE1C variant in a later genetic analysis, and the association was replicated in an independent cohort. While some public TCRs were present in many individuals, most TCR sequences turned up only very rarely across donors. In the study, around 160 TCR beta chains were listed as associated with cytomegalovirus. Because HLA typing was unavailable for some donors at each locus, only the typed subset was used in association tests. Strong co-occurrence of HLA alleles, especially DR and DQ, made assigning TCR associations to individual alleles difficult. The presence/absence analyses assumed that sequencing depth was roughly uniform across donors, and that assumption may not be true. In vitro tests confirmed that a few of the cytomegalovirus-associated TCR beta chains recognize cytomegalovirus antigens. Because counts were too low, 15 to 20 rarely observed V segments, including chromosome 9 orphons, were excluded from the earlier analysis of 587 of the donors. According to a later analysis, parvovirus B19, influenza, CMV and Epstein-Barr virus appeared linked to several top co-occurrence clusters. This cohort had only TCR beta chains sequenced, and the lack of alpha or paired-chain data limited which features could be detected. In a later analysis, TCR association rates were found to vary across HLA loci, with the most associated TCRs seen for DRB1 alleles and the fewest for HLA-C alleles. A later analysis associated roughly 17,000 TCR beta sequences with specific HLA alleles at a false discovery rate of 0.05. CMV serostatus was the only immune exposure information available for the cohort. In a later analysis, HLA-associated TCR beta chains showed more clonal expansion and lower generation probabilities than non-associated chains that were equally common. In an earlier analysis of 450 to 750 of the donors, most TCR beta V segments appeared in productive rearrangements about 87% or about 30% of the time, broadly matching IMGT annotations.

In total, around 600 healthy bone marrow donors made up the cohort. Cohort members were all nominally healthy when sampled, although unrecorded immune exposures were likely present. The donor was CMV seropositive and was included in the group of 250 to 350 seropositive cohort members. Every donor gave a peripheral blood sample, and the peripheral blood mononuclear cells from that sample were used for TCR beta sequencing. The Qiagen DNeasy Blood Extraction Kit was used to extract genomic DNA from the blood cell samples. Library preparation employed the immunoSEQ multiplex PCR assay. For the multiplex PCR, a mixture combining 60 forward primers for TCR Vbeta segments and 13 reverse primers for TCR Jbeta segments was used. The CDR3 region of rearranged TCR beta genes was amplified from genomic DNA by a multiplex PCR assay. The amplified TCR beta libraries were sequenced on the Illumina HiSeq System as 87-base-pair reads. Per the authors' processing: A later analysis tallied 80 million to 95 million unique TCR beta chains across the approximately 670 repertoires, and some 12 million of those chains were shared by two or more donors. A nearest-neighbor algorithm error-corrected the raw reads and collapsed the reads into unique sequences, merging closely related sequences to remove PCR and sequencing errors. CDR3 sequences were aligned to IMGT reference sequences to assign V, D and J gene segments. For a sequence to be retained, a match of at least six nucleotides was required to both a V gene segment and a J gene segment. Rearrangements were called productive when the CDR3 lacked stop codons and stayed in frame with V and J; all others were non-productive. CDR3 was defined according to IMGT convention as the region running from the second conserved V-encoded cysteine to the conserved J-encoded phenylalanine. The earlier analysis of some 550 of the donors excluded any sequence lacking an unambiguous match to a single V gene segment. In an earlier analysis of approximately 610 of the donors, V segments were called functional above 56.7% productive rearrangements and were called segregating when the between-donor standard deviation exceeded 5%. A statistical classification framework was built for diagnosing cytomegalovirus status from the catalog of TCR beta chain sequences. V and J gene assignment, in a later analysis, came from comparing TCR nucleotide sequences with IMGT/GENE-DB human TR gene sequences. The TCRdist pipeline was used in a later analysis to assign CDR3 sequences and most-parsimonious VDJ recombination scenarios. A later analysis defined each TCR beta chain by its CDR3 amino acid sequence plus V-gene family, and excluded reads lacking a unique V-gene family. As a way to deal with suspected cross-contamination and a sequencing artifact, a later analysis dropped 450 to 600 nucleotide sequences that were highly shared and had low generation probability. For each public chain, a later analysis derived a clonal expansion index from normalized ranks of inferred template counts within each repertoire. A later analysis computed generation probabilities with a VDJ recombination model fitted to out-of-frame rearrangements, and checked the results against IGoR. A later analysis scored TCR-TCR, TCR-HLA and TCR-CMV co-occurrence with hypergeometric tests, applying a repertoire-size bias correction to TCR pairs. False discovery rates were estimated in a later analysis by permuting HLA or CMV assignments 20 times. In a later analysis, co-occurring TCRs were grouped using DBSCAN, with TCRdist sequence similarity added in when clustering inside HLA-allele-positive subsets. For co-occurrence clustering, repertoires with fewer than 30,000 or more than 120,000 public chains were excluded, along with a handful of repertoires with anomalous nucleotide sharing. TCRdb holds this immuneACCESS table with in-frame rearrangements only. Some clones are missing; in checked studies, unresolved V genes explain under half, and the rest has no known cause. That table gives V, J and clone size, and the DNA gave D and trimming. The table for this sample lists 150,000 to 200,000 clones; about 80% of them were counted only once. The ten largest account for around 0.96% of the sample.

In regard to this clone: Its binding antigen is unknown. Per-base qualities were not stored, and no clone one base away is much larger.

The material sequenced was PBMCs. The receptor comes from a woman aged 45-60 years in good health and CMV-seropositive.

The CDR3 corresponds to CASCEGRDEKLFF. At the DNA level, the sequence is TGTGCCAGCTGTGAAGGGAGGGACGAAAAACTGTTTTTT. Rearrangement joined TRBV18 to TRBJ1-4; D gene: possibly TRBD1, on 5 matching bases. Including cysteine and phenylalanine, the CDR3 has 13 amino acids. The retained sequence is limited to the CDR3, 39 bases, with the frame set at the first base. The V end loses 7 bases and the J end loses 8 bases, and a stretch of 14 bases separates them. From a lookup of the germline V gene, CDR1 and CDR2 are KGHSH and LQKENI.